This TCR beta chain originates from a study of Graves' ophthalmopathy and Graves' hyperthyroidism (dated by TCRdb to the late 2010s). Regarding the complete study: Peripheral blood was collected before any treatment was given, at the time of initial diagnosis. In total, under 150 blood samples were TCR-sequenced: around 42 ophthalmopathy, some 75 hyperthyroidism and some 17 hyperthyroidism-to-ophthalmopathy patients. After sampling, hyperthyroidism patients received methimazole starting at 30 mg daily, and ophthalmopathy patients received high-dose intravenous methylprednisolone. In roughly six hyperthyroidism patients, the T-cell repertoires found in thyroid tissue were compared with those found in blood. To tell Graves' ophthalmopathy apart from Graves' hyperthyroidism, and to predict which patients would progress to ophthalmopathy, the study relied on TCR beta repertoire signatures. For training and testing, the roughly 100 patients in the discovery cohort were randomly divided in a 7:3 ratio. An independent validation cohort comprised around 20 hyperthyroidism patients and 15 to 17 patients who later progressed from hyperthyroidism to ophthalmopathy. To explore V-J signatures distinguishing ophthalmopathy from hyperthyroidism, a discovery set of about 99 patients (around 42 ophthalmopathy, about 57 stable hyperthyroidism) was enrolled.

Study-level results and caveats: Sample size was not predetermined statistically, and investigators were not blinded to group allocation. In cross-validation, the 13-signature model distinguished ophthalmopathy from stable hyperthyroidism with nearly 90% sensitivity and 81.08% specificity, while in the test set the corresponding values were 80% and 75%. In validation, the model predicted ophthalmopathy progression with about 70% sensitivity and around 72% specificity; about a dozen predicted patients were CT-confirmed with GO in a median of around 6.5 months. Most expanded thyroid clonotypes with a frequency above 0.001 also appeared in blood, which suggests that blood repertoires may reflect the immune response in the thyroid.

At least ten counts were recorded for this clonotype. The target of this receptor is not known. No base qualities exist here, and no much larger clone lies one base off it. Hyperthyroidism was considered stable if no progression to ophthalmopathy occurred within 18 months of follow-up. Hyperthyroidism patients were newly diagnosed, were aged 18 to 65 years, and had a disease duration under 2 months. Patients with other autoimmune diseases, uncontrolled infections, pregnancy or lactation were excluded. Diagnosis was based on clinical symptoms, serum thyroxine, TRAb, thyroid ultrasound and orbital computed tomography. Ficoll-Paque density gradient centrifugation was used to isolate PBMCs from approximately 10 ml of fresh peripheral blood. Trizol reagent was used to extract the total RNA, and its quality was then checked on an Agilent 2100 Bioanalyzer. TCR beta CDR3 regions were amplified from RNA transcripts for repertoire sequencing. The first round of RT-PCR was done with HTBI primers and the Qiagen OneStep RT-PCR kit, and was followed by a second round of multiplex PCR, then size selection and purification. Libraries were sequenced paired-end with 100 bp reads on an Illumina HiSeq2000. Per the authors' processing: SOAPnuke was used to process the reads, removing any read that contained adapters or uncalled bases, had a mean Phred below 15, or lacked an exact match to the constant primer or identifier. High-quality paired reads were merged with COPE v1.2.5. Each unique nucleotide sequence was treated as a clonotype, and MiTCR v1.1 was used to align the clonotypes to the IMGT TRB V, D and J references. Only V-J combinations with frequency above 0.0001 were analysed, covering approximately 99% of repertoires. For each V-J combination, a TCR clonal expansion and chaos score was defined as F50 clonal expansion divided by the chaos observed in the TCRdist matrix. Welch's t-statistics and random forest were used to narrow the features down to more than 10 V-J combinations, which were then fed into a naive Bayes classifier. Thyroid-blood repertoire similarity was quantified with the Morisita-Horn index. The public reads were quality trimmed at Q25 with fastp and then assembled into clones with MiXCR by TCRdb, keeping productive beta chains. CDR3 protein duplicates are merged, each entry listing the most common genes and DNA. These V and J calls are TCRdb output, not the study's own analysis. This sample is represented by 620,000 or so distinct CDR3 sequences; about 20% of them were singletons. The top ten constitute approximately 6.5% of the sample.

This clonotype was sampled from a young woman with stable Graves' hyperthyroidism. Some clones in this sample may be carry-over from other donors' samples. Donor details come from another sample of the same person, matched by shared clones. The material sequenced was peripheral blood.

The nucleotides read TGTGCCAGCAGTGCTACCTTTGTTGAAGCTTTCTTT. Its product reads: CASSATFVEAFF. The chain joins TRBV6-1 to TRBJ1-1; too little of a D gene remains to name it. There are 12 amino acids in the CDR3, from cysteine to phenylalanine inclusive. Only the CDR3 region is kept as DNA, spanning 36 bases read in frame from base 1. The V and J ends are trimmed by 4 bases and 7 bases, leaving 10 bases between them. According to the germline V gene, CDR1 reads MNHNS and CDR2 reads SASEGT.